The 21 T cell receptor beta chains in this list originate from one sample, sequenced in a study of brain metastases from non-small cell lung cancer. Produced via immunoSEQ multiplex PCR; TCRdb's table is partial and in-frame only. The sample lists roughly 900 clones; 86% were seen once. Sequencing was carried out using tumor-adjacent normal tissue. Receptor source: a donor over 35 with non-small cell lung cancer.

The chain employs TRBV6-5 and TRBJ2-2, with D unresolved. The V end lost 7 bases, the J end lost 0 bases, and 9 bases lay between the germline ends. There are 14 residues in the CDR3. Germline V gene data show CDR1 as MNHEY and CDR2 as SVGAGI. CDR3 sequence (DNA): TGTGCCAGCATCTTGGCGGCGAACACCGGGGAGCTGTTTTTT. It yields the protein CASILAANTGELFF.

This clone was counted a single time. This chain links TRBV6-5 with TRBJ1-6; a weak D match, TRBD1 (5 bases). Germline loops: CDR1 MNHEY, CDR2 SVGAGI. Trimming shortened V by 2 bases and J by 10 bases, and 12 bases separated the two germline ends. The CDR3 runs to 14 residues. The DNA for the CDR3 is TGTGCCAGCAGTTACAGGGGAGTAGGATCACCCCTCCACTTT. It codes for CASSYRGVGSPLHF.

The chain carries TRBV28 and TRBJ2-3; a weak D match, TRBD1 (5 bases). V lost 3 bases, J lost 1 base, and 8 bases lay in between. Germline V gene sequence: CDR1 MDHEN, CDR2 SYDVKM. The CDR3 spans 14 residues. The CDR3 protein is CASSFLQGTDTQYF. The DNA for the CDR3 is TGTGCCAGCAGTTTTTTACAGGGCACAGATACGCAGTATTTT.

This clone was recorded once. A much larger clone lies one base from this, so it may be a read error. The chain carries TRBV6-2 or TRBV6-3 and TRBJ2-1; 14 bases line up with TRBD2. This CDR3 has 19 residues. Germline V gives CDR1 MNHEY, CDR2 SVGEGT. V dropped 2 bases and J dropped 3; count of bases not matched to a gene: 9. CDR3 residues: CASSYPEWTSGGIYNEQFF. The CDR3, as DNA: TGTGCCAGCAGTTACCCCGAGTGGACTAGCGGGGGGATCTACAATGAGCAGTTCTTC.

The chain uses TRBV18 and TRBJ2-4; 7 positions agree with TRBD1. The CDR3 extends over 17 amino acids. The trim removed 3 bases at V and 5 bases at J, leaving 13 bases unmatched. The V gene's germline CDR1 is KGHSH and CDR2 LQKENI. CDR3 residues: CASSPADVTGSENIQYF. As DNA, the CDR3 is TGTGCCAGCTCACCTGCCGACGTGACAGGGAGCGAAAACATTCAGTACTTC.

The chain carries TRBV13 and TRBJ2-5; D may be TRBD1 (5 bases). CDR1 and CDR2 (germline): PRHDT, FYEKMQ (reference sequence). V was cut by 5 bases and J by 3 bases, with 13 bases left in between. The CDR3 has 14 residues. The CDR3 bases are TGTGCCAGCAGCCTCCGACAGATCAAAGAGACCCAGTACTTC. Its protein product is CASSLRQIKETQYF.

The CDR3 is CASSQADRAGEKLFF. The CDR3 DNA reads TGTGCCAGCAGCCAGGCCGACAGGGCAGGCGAAAAACTGTTTTTT. This chain joins TRBV4-2 and TRBJ1-4, with 7 nucleotides matching TRBD1. From germline, CDR1 is LGHNA and CDR2 YNFKEQ. This CDR3 is built from 15 residues. The J segment lost 8 bases and the V segment lost 3 bases, leaving 9 bases of the junction unmatched.

This chain uses TRBV27 with TRBJ2-3; 8 bases match TRBD2. With V trimmed by 0 bases and J by 5 bases, 4 bases remained unmatched. CDR1 MNHEY and CDR2 SMNVEV come from the germline V gene (reference sequence). CDR3 length equals 15 residues. This chain's CDR3 is CASSLSGGVRDTQYF. For the CDR3, the DNA is TGTGCCAGCAGTTTATCCGGGGGGGTGCGAGATACGCAGTATTTT.

This chain joins TRBV6-5 and TRBJ1-1, with a tentative D call TRBD1 (5 bases). V shed 2 bases and J shed 10 bases, with 8 bases lying between them. Germline assignment: CDR1 MNHEY and CDR2 SVGAGI. This CDR3 has 11 amino acids. The CDR3 sequence is CASSYGGGAFF. The CDR3 nucleotides read TGTGCCAGCAGTTACGGTGGGGGAGCTTTCTTT.

This sequence joins TRBV29-1 and TRBJ2-7, with 8 bases fitting TRBD1. The CDR3 runs 12 residues. The junction had 2 bases not matched to a gene; V was cut back by 6 bases and J by 1 base. The germline V gene has CDR1 SQVTM and CDR2 ANQGSEA. This CDR3 reads CSVRTGSYEQYF. The CDR3 DNA is TGCAGCGTCAGGACAGGGTCCTACGAGCAGTACTTC.

This clone appeared once. In DNA, the CDR3 is TGTGCCAGCAGCAACACAGGGGGAGAGGCTTTCTTT. This codes for CASSNTGGEAFF. This chain connects TRBV5-4 to TRBJ1-1, with 8 bases identical to TRBD1. This CDR3 has 12 amino acids. The V segment lost 4 bases and the J segment 11 bases; nucleotides outside the gene matches: 7. Per germline, CDR1 SGHNT and CDR2 YYREEE (reference sequence).

The chain carries TRBV5-1 and TRBJ1-1; 8 bases are shared with TRBD1. Losses at the gene ends were 2 bases for V and 1 base for J; bases not matched to a gene: 10. Germline CDR1 SGHRS, CDR2 YFSETQ. The CDR3 runs 17 residues. CDR3 DNA: TGCGCCAGCAGCTTCGGCAGGGGGCCCGGGGGGAACACTGAAGCTTTCTTT. As protein: CASSFGRGPGGNTEAFF.

There are a few counts of this clone. The rearrangement joins TRBV28 to TRBJ2-7, with TRBD1 as a possible D gene (5 bases). Germline CDR1 and CDR2: MDHEN and SYDVKM. This CDR3 has 17 residues. V lost 5 bases and J 2 bases, leaving 22 bases between the germline ends. Here the CDR3 reads CASSPGPGSSRAYEQYF. The DNA for the CDR3 is TGTGCCAGCAGTCCCGGCCCAGGGTCTAGTAGGGCCTACGAGCAGTACTTC. Looking up the rest from reference TRBV28 and TRBJ2-7 gives the full variable domain: DVKVTQSSRYLVKRTGEKVFLECVQDMDHENMFWYRQDPGLGLRLIYFSYDVKMKEKGDIPEGYSVSREKKERFSLILESASTNQTSMYLCASSPGPGSSRAYEQYFGPGTRLTVT.

The rearrangement uses TRBV29-1 and TRBJ1-5; D ambiguous. Germline loops: CDR1 SQVTM, CDR2 ANQGSEA. Trimming pared 4 bases from V and 0 bases from J, leaving 10 bases between. The CDR3 covers 14 residues. The CDR3 sequence: CSVVGTDSNQPQHF. CDR3 nucleotides: TGCAGCGTTGTCGGTACAGATAGCAATCAGCCCCAGCATTTT.

The CDR3 bases are TGTGCCAGTAGTATAGACACGTCTAGCACAGATACGCAGTATTTT. Translating it yields CASSIDTSSTDTQYF. The chain uses TRBV19 and TRBJ2-3, with D uncertain. The CDR3 is 15 amino acids. V lost 0 bases, J lost 0 bases, and 7 bases lay in between. CDR1 is LNHDA, CDR2 SQIVND, per germline (reference sequence).

As regards this clone: A read error may be the cause here, since a much bigger clone is one base away. The genes are TRBV7-9 and TRBJ2-2; maybe TRBD2 (5 bases). The germline V gene has CDR1 SEHNR and CDR2 FQNEAQ (reference sequence). This CDR3 spans 14 amino acids. CDR3: CASSLNPNTGKLFF. DNA of the CDR3: TGTGCCAGCAGCTTAAATCCGAACACCGGGAAGCTGTTTTTT.

The CDR3 region is CASSWGGNQPQHF. For the CDR3, the DNA is TGTGCCAGCAGTTGGGGCGGAAATCAGCCCCAGCATTTT. This rearrangement joins TRBV6-2 or TRBV6-3 to TRBJ1-5; maybe TRBD1 (5 bases). The CDR3 runs to 13 residues. Per the germline V gene, CDR1 is MNHEY and CDR2 is SVGEGT. V was trimmed by 4 bases and J by 4 bases, leaving 8 bases between them.

The rearrangement joins TRBV4-3 to TRBJ2-7; 8 nucleotides match TRBD1. J was trimmed by 5 bases and V by 0 bases; bases with no gene match: 6. Per the germline V gene, CDR1 is LGHNA and CDR2 is YSLEER. The CDR3 runs 15 residues. Here the CDR3 reads CASSQDRQGAHEQYF. The CDR3 region has the DNA TGCGCCAGCAGCCAAGATCGGCAGGGGGCCCACGAGCAGTACTTC.

The chain combines TRBV12-3 or TRBV12-4 with TRBJ2-7; D remains unclear. This CDR3 contains 11 residues. Trimming cost V 4 bases and J 5 bases, with 6 bases left between them. The CDR3 nucleotides are TGTGCCAGCAGTTCGCGCAACGAGCAGTACTTC. This translates into CASSSRNEQYF.

CDR3 sequence (DNA): TGTGCCAGTAGTCCATACTTGAACACTGAAGCTTTCTTT. Its protein is CASSPYLNTEAFF. This rearrangement joins TRBV19 to TRBJ1-1; D remains ambiguous. Trimming removed 5 bases at V and 0 bases at J, with 7 bases between. The germline V gene encodes CDR1 LNHDA and CDR2 SQIVND (reference sequence). CDR3 length: 13 amino acids.

Notes on this clone: This sample also contains other DNA sequences that code for the same CDR3. V is TRBV28 and J is TRBJ2-7; 7 bases map to TRBD1. With 8 bases clipped from V and 2 bases from J, the junction kept 9 bases outside the gene matches. This CDR3 has 14 residues. The germline gives CDR1 MDHEN, CDR2 SYDVKM. The CDR3 sequence is CASRPGGIAYEQYF. CDR3 nucleotides: TGTGCCAGCCGACCAGGGGGAATTGCCTACGAGCAGTACTTC.